These 20 T cell receptor beta chains share one sample of origin, sequenced in a study of blood T cell repertoires in COVID-19 (dated by TCRdb to 2020 to 2022). The method behind the library was the immunoSEQ multiplex PCR assay. Held by TCRdb, this immuneACCESS table contains in-frame sequences only and omits some clones. Under half of the omission traces to an unresolved V gene where checked; the cause of the rest is unknown. The sample contains over 450,000 clones, roughly 89% of them found a single time. Roughly 0.9% of the sample is held by the ten biggest clonotypes. Sequencing was done on a sample of peripheral blood. All receptors derive from a man aged 18 to 29 with COVID-19, enrolled during active disease.

This chain links TRBV20-1 with TRBJ2-7; D might be TRBD1 (6 bases). With 5 bases removed from V and 7 bases from J, the gap between germline ends came to 12 bases. The CDR3 length is 11 residues. The V gene's germline CDR1 is DFQATT and CDR2 SNEGSKA (reference sequence). The CDR3 region is CSARLRGEQYF. DNA for the CDR3: TGCAGTGCTCGTCTGAGGGGGGAGCAGTACTTC.

The chain employs TRBV6-1 and TRBJ2-1; 13 bases are shared with TRBD2. This CDR3 is 16 amino acids long. V lost 4 bases, J lost 8 bases, and 8 bases stayed unmatched. CDR1 MNHNS and CDR2 SASEGT come from the germline V gene. The CDR3 DNA follows: TGTGCCAGCAGTGCCATAACTAGCGGGAGGGCCCATGAGCAGTTCTTC. Protein product: CASSAITSGRAHEQFF.

This chain joins TRBV19 and TRBJ1-1, with D perhaps matching TRBD1 (5 bases). The CDR3 has 14 residues. CDR1 is LNHDA and CDR2 is SQIVND in the germline V gene (reference sequence). Trimming stripped 5 bases from V and 5 bases from J, with 15 bases between. Here the CDR3 DNA reads TGTGCCAGTAGTTGGGCGGGGCGGGTGACTGAAGCTTTCTTT. Its translation: CASSWAGRVTEAFF.

V gene TRBV3-1 (or the pseudogene TRBV3-2) combines with J gene TRBJ1-5; no definite D call. The CDR3 runs 13 residues. Per the germline V gene, CDR1 is LGHDT and CDR2 is YNNKEL (reference sequence). Trimming left V 4 bases short and J 4 bases short, with 8 bases between. This CDR3 reads CASSLGRNQPQHF. In DNA form, the CDR3 reads TGTGCCAGCAGCCTAGGGAGGAATCAGCCCCAGCATTTT.

About this clone: The identical CDR3 is also encoded by other nucleotide sequences in the sample. The chain employs TRBV5-1 and TRBJ2-3; the D gene is possibly TRBD2 (6 bases). The CDR3 runs 12 residues. Trimming took off 4 bases at V and 6 bases at J, with 9 bases between the two ends. Germline loops: CDR1 SGHRS, CDR2 YFSETQ. Here the CDR3 DNA reads TGCGCCAGCAGCCTTGGGGGGGATACGCAGTATTTT. Translation gives CASSLGGDTQYF. The entire variable domain, with the rest obtained from reference TRBV5-1 and TRBJ2-3, is as follows: KAGVTQTPRYLIKTRGQQVTLSCSPISGHRSVSWYQQTPGQGLQFLFEYFSETQRNKGNFPGRFSGRQFSNSRSEMNVSTLELGDSALYLCASSLGGDTQYFGPGTRLTVL.

The rearrangement uses TRBV7-9 and TRBJ2-2, with 9 bases identical to TRBD1. The germline CDR1 and CDR2 sequences are SEHNR and FQNEAQ (reference sequence). Trimming removed 7 bases from V and 4 bases from J; junction bases left unmatched: 7. The CDR3 contains 15 residues. The CDR3 loop is CASTRTGVSTGELFF. CDR3 nucleotide sequence: TGTGCCAGCACCCGGACAGGGGTCTCCACCGGGGAGCTGTTTTTT.

The chain uses TRBV29-1 and TRBJ2-3, with TRBD2 identical over 9 bases. This CDR3 is 15 amino acids long. CDR1 and CDR2 from the germline V gene are SQVTM and ANQGSEA. V gave up 7 bases and J gave up 9 bases; unmatched junction bases: 17. The CDR3 DNA reads as TGCAGCGCTCGGACTAGCGACCCGACAAAGGGGACGCAGTATTTT. Its translation: CSARTSDPTKGTQYF.

The rearrangement uses TRBV5-6 and TRBJ2-7; D unclear. The germline gives CDR1 SGHDT, CDR2 YYEEEE. This CDR3 is built from 14 residues. Trimming removed 4 bases from V and 4 bases from J, with 15 bases in between. CDR3 bases: TGTGCCAGCAGCCCCGAGCCCATCGGGTACGAGCAGTACTTC. Amino acid sequence: CASSPEPIGYEQYF.

The chain links TRBV10-3 to TRBJ1-6; D not certain. The CDR3 runs to 13 residues. Germline CDR1 and CDR2: ENHRY and SYGVKD. V shed 2 bases and J shed 14 bases, with 13 bases lying between them. CDR3 nucleotide sequence: TGTGCCATCAGTGAGGTAGAGGGTCCAACCCTCCACTTT. Translation: CAISEVEGPTLHF.

This sequence joins TRBV25-1 and TRBJ1-1; 8 bases are a match to TRBD1. The CDR3 extends over 14 amino acids. V dropped 3 bases and J dropped 4; count of bases not matched to a gene: 4. CDR1 is MGHDK, CDR2 SYGVNS, per germline. CDR3 amino acids: CASSDIRGLTEAFF. The CDR3 DNA reads TGTGCCAGCAGTGACATCAGGGGGCTCACTGAAGCTTTCTTT.

This clone was seen once. J is TRBJ2-1 and V is TRBV2; TRBD2 matches at 12 bases. The CDR3 contains 15 residues. CDR1 SNHLY and CDR2 FYNNEI come from the germline V gene. V lost 5 bases to trimming and J lost 10 bases; unmatched junction nucleotides: 9. This CDR3 reads CASSPGTSGWKEQFF. DNA of the CDR3: TGTGCCAGCAGTCCCGGGACTAGCGGGTGGAAGGAGCAGTTCTTC.

The chain uses TRBV15 and TRBJ2-3; D is ambiguous. Per germline, CDR1 LNHNV and CDR2 YYDKDF (reference sequence). Trimming pared 4 bases from V and 6 bases from J, leaving 11 bases between. The CDR3 has 13 amino acids. CDR3 sequence reads: CATSTDPEDTQYF. The CDR3 bases are TGTGCCACCAGCACCGACCCGGAGGATACGCAGTATTTT.

The V gene is TRBV9, the J gene TRBJ2-2, with 7 bases aligning to TRBD1. Germline V gene lookup returns CDR1 SGDLS and CDR2 YYNGEE. Trimming at V came to 7 bases and at J to 0 bases, leaving 3 bases not matched to a gene. The CDR3 is made up of 14 amino acids. CDR3 residues: CASRDSSNTGELFF. DNA for the CDR3: TGTGCCAGCCGGGACAGTTCGAACACCGGGGAGCTGTTTTTT.

The gene calls are TRBV29-1 and TRBJ2-5; 9 bases line up with TRBD2. CDR1 and CDR2 from the germline V gene are SQVTM and ANQGSEA. CDR3 length: 13 amino acids. J lost 9 bases, V lost 4 bases, and 9 bases had no gene match. CDR3 in DNA: TGCAGCGTTGGGCTAGCGGGAAACGAGGCCCAGTACTTC. It codes for CSVGLAGNEAQYF.

This sequence joins TRBV18 and TRBJ2-7; a weak D match, TRBD2 (6 bases). The CDR3 contains 17 residues. Trimming removed 3 bases from V and 0 bases from J, with 18 bases in between. From germline, CDR1 is KGHSH and CDR2 LQKENI. CDR3 protein: CASSPGFGGVNSYEQYF. Here the CDR3 DNA reads TGTGCCAGCTCACCGGGATTCGGGGGTGTCAACTCCTACGAGCAGTACTTC.

A remark on this clone: Without the conserved terminal phenylalanine or tryptophan, this CDR3 likely stems from a read error. No DNA is shown, since the ends of the CDR3 on it are uncertain; the CDR3 is the one TCRdb lists. The genes are TRBV29-1 and TRBJ2-7; the table's D gene call, TRBD1, was not cross checked with the DNA. The CDR3 spans 11 amino acids, including both terminal residues. The germline V gene has CDR1 SQVTM and CDR2 ANQGSEA. CDR3 amino acids: CSVVTGQGPLI.

The V gene is TRBV27, the J gene TRBJ2-7; 7 positions agree with TRBD2. Unmatched junction bases numbered 11, after V lost 11 bases and J lost 7 bases. Germline-derived CDR1 and CDR2 are MNHEY and SMNVEV (reference sequence). The CDR3 extends over 12 amino acids. The CDR3 DNA reads as TGTGCCGGGACTACGTCGGAGCGGGAGCAGTACTTC. Its protein is CAGTTSEREQYF.

The V call is TRBV9, the J call TRBJ1-6, with 9 bases identical to TRBD1. Trimming took 7 bases from V and 7 from J; bases not matched to a gene: 3. CDR3 size: 13 residues. CDR1 and CDR2 (germline): SGDLS, YYNGEE. The CDR3 loop reads CASGDRENSPLHF. The DNA for the CDR3 is TGTGCCAGCGGGGACAGGGAAAATTCACCCCTCCACTTT.

The table lists this clone with a count of one. This chain links TRBV30 with TRBJ2-7; D remains unclear. CDR3 length: 12 residues. V was pared by 1 base and J by 3 bases, with 7 bases between. Germline CDR1 is GTSNPN and CDR2 is SVGIG (reference sequence). This CDR3 reads CAWSGRSYEQYF. CDR3 DNA sequence: TGTGCCTGGAGTGGTAGGAGCTACGAGCAGTACTTC.

The chain has TRBV7-9 and TRBJ1-3; possibly TRBD1 for D (6 bases). Trimming shortened V by 5 bases and J by 2 bases, and 13 bases separated the two germline ends. This CDR3 is built from 15 residues. Germline values: CDR1 SEHNR, CDR2 FQNEAQ (reference sequence). CDR3: CASSPAAGAGNTIYF. CDR3 coding DNA: TGTGCCAGCAGCCCCGCTGCAGGGGCTGGAAACACCATATATTTT.